Shown below are 9 T cell receptor beta chains from a single sample sequenced in a study of control samples from healthy donors and cancer patients. The repertoire was sequenced with immunoSEQ multiplex PCR; TCRdb's copy has only in-frame clones and lacks some. The sample includes roughly 370,000 clones, 80% to 95% of them seen just once. The sequenced sample was PBMCs. These receptors originate from a man aged 35 to 55 with head and neck cancer.

The rearrangement joins TRBV3-1 (or the pseudogene TRBV3-2) to TRBJ2-3, with 8 nucleotides matching TRBD2. CDR1 and CDR2 (germline): LGHDT, YNNKEL (reference sequence). CDR3 size: 16 residues. V shed 4 bases, J shed 5 bases, and the junction held 11 bases outside the gene matches. The DNA of the CDR3 is TGTGCCAGCAGCCGGCAGTTCGGGACTAGTGTAGATACGCAGTATTTT. Amino acid sequence: CASSRQFGTSVDTQYF.

The gene calls are TRBV4-2 and TRBJ2-7, with TRBD1 matching 8 bases. V shed 1 base and J 3 bases; nucleotides not matched to a gene: 5. Germline CDR1 reads LGHNA; CDR2 reads YNFKEQ. The CDR3 length is 15 residues. The CDR3 DNA follows: TGTGCCAGCAGCCAAGGGGCAGGGGGCAACTACGAGCAGTACTTC. Encoded protein: CASSQGAGGNYEQYF.

This clone was detected once. This rearrangement joins TRBV12-3 or TRBV12-4 to TRBJ2-7; D perhaps matches TRBD2 (6 bases). V lost 2 bases and J 2 bases, leaving 7 bases between the germline ends. This CDR3 spans 13 amino acids. The CDR3 DNA follows: TGTGCCAGCAGTTTACCGGGGGCCTACGAGCAGTACTTC. Amino acid sequence: CASSLPGAYEQYF.

The V call is TRBV11-1, the J call TRBJ1-1; 7 nucleotides align to TRBD1. Germline CDR1 reads SGHAT; CDR2 reads FQDESV (reference sequence). This CDR3 is built from 16 residues. J was trimmed by 3 bases and V by 6 bases; bases with no gene match: 13. The CDR3 sequence is CASRTGTGAGYTEAFF. CDR3 DNA: TGTGCCAGCAGGACAGGGACCGGCGCGGGGTACACTGAAGCTTTCTTT.

This chain joins TRBV13 and TRBJ1-1, with 9 positions matching TRBD1. CDR1 PRHDT and CDR2 FYEKMQ come from the germline V gene (reference sequence). The CDR3 spans 15 residues. With 5 bases clipped from V and 1 base from J, the junction kept 5 bases outside the gene matches. CDR3 coding DNA: TGTGCCAGCAGCGGCCCGGGACAGGGGAACACTGAAGCTTTCTTT. This sequence encodes CASSGPGQGNTEAFF.

This chain links TRBV18 with TRBJ2-2; 11 nucleotides match TRBD1. CDR1 and CDR2 from the germline V gene are KGHSH and LQKENI. CDR3 length: 16 amino acids. V was clipped by 2 bases and J by 5 bases; unmatched bases: 4. This CDR3 is CASSPVGQGATGELFF. The DNA for the CDR3 is TGTGCCAGCTCACCAGTCGGACAGGGGGCGACCGGGGAGCTGTTTTTT.

The chain combines TRBV15 with TRBJ2-1, with TRBD1 as a possible D gene (5 bases). Germline lookup yields CDR1 LNHNV and CDR2 YYDKDF (reference sequence). The germline V and J ends were trimmed by 1 base and 5 bases, with 9 bases remaining between them. The length of the CDR3 is 14 residues. The CDR3 region has the DNA TGTGCCACCAGCAGAGGACAGAGAAACAATGAGCAGTTCTTC. It codes for CATSRGQRNNEQFF.

V and J are TRBV19 and TRBJ1-1; TRBD1 matches 9 bases. Germline-derived CDR1 and CDR2 are LNHDA and SQIVND (reference sequence). This CDR3 is built from 14 residues. With 5 bases clipped from V and 6 bases from J, the junction kept 7 bases outside the gene matches. In DNA form, the CDR3 reads TGTGCCAGTAGTTGGGGACAGGGAGCTTCTGAAGCTTTCTTT. As protein: CASSWGQGASEAFF.

This clone was seen a single time. This CDR3 is also generated by other DNA sequences in the sample. The gene calls are TRBV7-9 and TRBJ1-5, with D hard to call. Germline CDR1 is SEHNR and CDR2 is FQNEAQ (reference sequence). V lost 5 bases and J lost 4, with 6 bases in between. This CDR3 comprises 12 residues. The CDR3 coding sequence is TGTGCCAGCAGCCTGGGAAATCAGCCCCAGCATTTT. Its protein is CASSLGNQPQHF.